The rows below give T cell receptor beta chains drawn from one sample of a study of identical twins. TCRdb used MiXCR to reprocess the 5' RACE reads, holding one entry per CDR3 protein. The sample carries roughly 500,000 distinct CDR3 sequences, approximately 22% recorded once. These records were also assigned to another study, of T cells expressing NK-cell markers.

Sequencing was done on a sample of CD4+ T cells sorted from blood. The origin of the receptors is a woman in her late teens or twenties in good health. Each CDR3 is given with its conserved first and last residue. D genes are given only for firm matches. A clone size is listed for some rows: how often the clone was seen (once, few, many), or a class if it is expanded.

clone size	V gene	D gene	J gene	CDR3 protein	CDR3 DNA
few	TRBV12-3/TRBV12-4	NA	TRBJ1-1	CASSLGIFWGAGAMNTEAFF	TGTGCCAGCAGTTTAGGTATATTTTGGGGGGCCGGCGCGATGAACACTGAAGCTTTCTTT
few	TRBV3-1	TRBD2	TRBJ2-1	CASSQAVRGLAAYNEQFF	TGTGCCAGCAGCCAAGCCGTCCGGGGACTAGCGGCCTACAATGAGCAGTTCTTC
NA	TRBV7-9	NA	TRBJ2-5	CASGPQGFGQETQYF	TGTGCCAGCGGTCCACAGGGTTTCGGCCAAGAGACCCAGTACTTC
NA	TRBV20-1	NA	TRBJ2-1	CCASVVSVSYNEQFF	TGCTGTGCTAGCGTTGTATCTGTCTCCTACAATGAGCAGTTCTTC
few	TRBV12-3/TRBV12-4	TRBD1	TRBJ1-5	CASSLRDRSNQPQHF	TGTGCCAGCAGTTTACGGGACAGGAGCAATCAGCCCCAGCATTTT
few	TRBV20-1	NA	TRBJ2-3	CSARDSKWGTDTQYF	TGCAGTGCTAGAGACTCAAAATGGGGCACAGATACGCAGTATTTT
few	TRBV7-2	NA	TRBJ2-7	CASSWTLDYEQYF	TGTGCCAGCAGCTGGACCCTCGACTACGAGCAGTACTTC
NA	TRBV7-2	TRBD2	TRBJ2-1	CASSFYFGTSGRNEQFF	TGTGCCAGCAGCTTCTATTTCGGGACTAGCGGGAGAAATGAGCAGTTCTTC
NA	TRBV15	NA	TRBJ2-4	CATSRDFEGTQYF	TGTGCCACCAGCAGAGATTTCGAGGGAACTCAGTACTTC
NA	TRBV30	NA	TRBJ1-6	CAWTGGGRRPLHF	TGTGCCTGGACGGGTGGGGGCCGGAGACCCCTCCACTTT
few	TRBV19	NA	TRBJ2-5	CASSGYRGETQYF	TGTGCCAGTAGCGGGTACCGAGGAGAGACCCAGTACTTC
NA	TRBV12-3/TRBV12-4	TRBD1	TRBJ2-2	CASSQRTGRELFF	TGTGCCAGCAGCCAAAGGACAGGGAGGGAGCTGTTTTTT
many	TRBV15	TRBD2	TRBJ2-1	CATLPGLASYNEQFF	TGTGCCACCTTACCGGGACTAGCATCCTACAATGAGCAGTTCTTC
NA	TRBV10-3	NA	TRBJ1-2	CAISDGRVGGYTF	TGTGCCATCAGTGACGGCAGGGTGGGTGGCTACACCTTC